This T cell receptor beta chain was captured in a study of T cell responses to AZD1222 COVID-19 vaccine. Trimming took 0 bases from V and 10 from J; bases not matched to a gene: 10. The CDR3 loop spans 16 amino acids. Germline loops: CDR1 SGHRS, CDR2 YFSETQ. This table comes from immunoSEQ multiplex PCR, and its TCRdb copy is limited to in-frame clones, with some not included. The sample yields 60,000 to 100,000 clones, 92% seen once. The study, taken as a whole, reports: Nearly half of unique spike-specific TCRs reportedly avoided B.1.351 and B.1.1.7 mutated regions.

Of note for this clone: The target antigen is unknown.

This specimen was peripheral blood, taken on day 0 of MenACWY control vaccination. This chain connects TRBV5-1 to TRBJ2-1; 10 bases map to TRBD1. The TCR originated in an adult in good health. This CDR3 reads CASSLGAGTGDGEQFF. The CDR3 region has the DNA TGCGCCAGCAGCTTGGGAGCCGGGACAGGGGACGGGGAGCAGTTCTTC.